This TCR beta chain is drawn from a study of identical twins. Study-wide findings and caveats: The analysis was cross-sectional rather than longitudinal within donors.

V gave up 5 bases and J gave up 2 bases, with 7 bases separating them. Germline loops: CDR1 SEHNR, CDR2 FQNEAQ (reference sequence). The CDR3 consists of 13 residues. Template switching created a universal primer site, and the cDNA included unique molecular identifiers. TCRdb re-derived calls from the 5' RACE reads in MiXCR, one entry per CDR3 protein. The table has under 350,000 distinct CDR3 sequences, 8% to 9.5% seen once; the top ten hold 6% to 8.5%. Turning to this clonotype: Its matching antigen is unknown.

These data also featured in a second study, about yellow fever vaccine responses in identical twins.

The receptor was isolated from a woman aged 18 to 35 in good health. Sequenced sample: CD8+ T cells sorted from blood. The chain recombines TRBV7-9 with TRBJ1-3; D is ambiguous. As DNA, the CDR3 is TGTGCCAGCAGCCCGCCGGCTGGAAACACCATATATTTT. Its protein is CASSPPAGNTIYF.